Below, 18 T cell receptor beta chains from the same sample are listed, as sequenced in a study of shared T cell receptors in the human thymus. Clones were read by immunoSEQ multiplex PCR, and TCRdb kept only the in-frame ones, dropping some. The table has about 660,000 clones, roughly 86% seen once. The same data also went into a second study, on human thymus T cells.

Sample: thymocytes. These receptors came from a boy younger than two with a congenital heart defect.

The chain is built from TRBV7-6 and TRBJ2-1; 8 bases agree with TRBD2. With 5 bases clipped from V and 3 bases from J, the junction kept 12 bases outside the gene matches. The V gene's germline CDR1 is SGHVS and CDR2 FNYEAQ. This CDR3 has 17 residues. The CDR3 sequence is CASSPRLASYRYNEQFF. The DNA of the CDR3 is TGTGCCAGCAGCCCCCGACTAGCGTCCTATCGCTACAATGAGCAGTTCTTC.

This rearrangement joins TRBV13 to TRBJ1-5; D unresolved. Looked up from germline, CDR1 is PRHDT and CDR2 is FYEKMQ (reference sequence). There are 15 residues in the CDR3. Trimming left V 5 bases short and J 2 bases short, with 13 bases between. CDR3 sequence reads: CASSHSVRGNQPQHF. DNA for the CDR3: TGTGCCAGCAGCCACTCAGTCCGGGGCAATCAGCCCCAGCATTTT.

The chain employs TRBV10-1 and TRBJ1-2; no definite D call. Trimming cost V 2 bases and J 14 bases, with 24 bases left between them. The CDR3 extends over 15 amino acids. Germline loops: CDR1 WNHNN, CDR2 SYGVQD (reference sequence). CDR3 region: CASSEGIVSGSVLTF. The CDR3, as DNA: TGCGCCAGCAGTGAGGGAATCGTGTCTGGGAGTGTCTTAACCTTC.

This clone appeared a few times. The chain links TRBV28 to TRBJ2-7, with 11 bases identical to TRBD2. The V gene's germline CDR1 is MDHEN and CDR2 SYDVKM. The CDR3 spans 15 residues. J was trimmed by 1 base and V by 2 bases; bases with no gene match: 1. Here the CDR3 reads CASSLGLAGSYEQYF. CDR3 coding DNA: TGTGCCAGCAGTTTAGGACTAGCGGGTTCCTACGAGCAGTACTTC.

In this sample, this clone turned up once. CDR3 in DNA: TGTGCCAGCAGCCATACAGGTACAACCAAAAGCTCCTACGAGCAGTACTTC. Translated: CASSHTGTTKSSYEQYF. The chain uses TRBV14 and TRBJ2-7; D is perhaps TRBD1 (5 bases). V lost 3 bases and J 0 bases, leaving 18 bases between the germline ends. CDR1 is SGHDN, CDR2 FVKESK, per germline. The CDR3 has 17 residues. The variable domain in full, with the rest retrieved from reference TRBV14 and TRBJ2-7, is EAGVTQFPSHSVIEKGQTVTLRCDPISGHDNLYWYRRVMGKEIKFLLHFVKESKQDESGMPNNRFLAERTGGTYSTLKVQPAELEDSGVYFCASSHTGTTKSSYEQYFGPGTRLTVT.

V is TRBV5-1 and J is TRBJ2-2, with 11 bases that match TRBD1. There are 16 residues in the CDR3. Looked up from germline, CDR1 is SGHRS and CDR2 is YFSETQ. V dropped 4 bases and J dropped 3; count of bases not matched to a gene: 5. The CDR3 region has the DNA TGCGCCAGCAGCCTCGGGACAGGGGGTGACACCGGGGAGCTGTTTTTT. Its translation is CASSLGTGGDTGELFF.

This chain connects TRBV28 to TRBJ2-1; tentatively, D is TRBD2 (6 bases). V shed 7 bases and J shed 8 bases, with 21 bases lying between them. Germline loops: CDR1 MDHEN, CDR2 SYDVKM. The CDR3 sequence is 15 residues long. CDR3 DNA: TGTGCCAGCACCACGAGGGACTCAAGGTACGATGAGCAGTTCTTC. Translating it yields CASTTRDSRYDEQFF.

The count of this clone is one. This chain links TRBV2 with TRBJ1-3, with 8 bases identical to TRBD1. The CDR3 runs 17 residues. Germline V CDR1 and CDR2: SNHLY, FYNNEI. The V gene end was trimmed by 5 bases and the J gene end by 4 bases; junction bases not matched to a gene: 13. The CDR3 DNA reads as TGTGCCAGCAGTCTGACGACTTTCAGGGGGCCAGGAAACACCATATATTTT. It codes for CASSLTTFRGPGNTIYF.

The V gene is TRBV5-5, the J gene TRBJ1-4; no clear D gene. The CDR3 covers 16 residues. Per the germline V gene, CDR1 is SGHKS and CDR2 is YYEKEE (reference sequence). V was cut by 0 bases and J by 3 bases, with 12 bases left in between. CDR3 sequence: CASSLVFPAANEKLFF. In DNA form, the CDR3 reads TGTGCCAGCAGCTTGGTATTTCCAGCGGCTAATGAAAAACTGTTTTTT.

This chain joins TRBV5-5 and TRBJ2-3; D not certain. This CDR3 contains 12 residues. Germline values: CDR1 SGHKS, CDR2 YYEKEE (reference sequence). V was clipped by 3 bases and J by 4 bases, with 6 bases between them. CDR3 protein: CASSYSPDTQYF. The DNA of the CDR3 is TGTGCCAGCAGCTACTCGCCAGATACGCAGTATTTT.

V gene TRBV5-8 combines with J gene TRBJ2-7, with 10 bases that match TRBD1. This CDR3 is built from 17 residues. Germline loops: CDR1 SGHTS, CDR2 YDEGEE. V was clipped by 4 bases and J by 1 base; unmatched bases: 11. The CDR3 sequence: CASSTRQGAQGSYEQYF. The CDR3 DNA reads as TGTGCCAGCAGCACCCGACAGGGGGCGCAGGGATCCTACGAGCAGTACTTC.

CDR3: CASSTGVQTANTEAFF. The DNA of the CDR3 is TGTGCCAGCAGCACAGGGGTTCAAACCGCGAACACTGAAGCTTTCTTT. V usage is TRBV27 and J usage is TRBJ1-1, with 7 bases that match TRBD1. Looked up from germline, CDR1 is MNHEY and CDR2 is SMNVEV (reference sequence). V was pared by 6 bases and J by 1 base, with 11 bases of the junction left unmatched. The CDR3 has 16 amino acids.

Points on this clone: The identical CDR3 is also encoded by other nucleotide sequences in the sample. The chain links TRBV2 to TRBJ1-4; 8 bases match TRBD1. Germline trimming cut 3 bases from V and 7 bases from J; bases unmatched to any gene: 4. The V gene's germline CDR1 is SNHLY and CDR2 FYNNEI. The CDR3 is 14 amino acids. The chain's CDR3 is CASSEQGAGEKLFF. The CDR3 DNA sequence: TGTGCCAGCAGTGAGCAGGGGGCAGGTGAAAAACTGTTTTTT.

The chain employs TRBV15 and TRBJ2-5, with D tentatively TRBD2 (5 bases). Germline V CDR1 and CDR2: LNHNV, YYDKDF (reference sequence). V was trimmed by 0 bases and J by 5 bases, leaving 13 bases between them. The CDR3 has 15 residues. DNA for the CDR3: TGTGCCACCAGCAGAGATCGTGCGGAGGTGGAGACCCAGTACTTC. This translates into CATSRDRAEVETQYF.

This chain's CDR3 is CASSEGAKNQETQYF. The CDR3 DNA reads as TGTGCCAGCAGTGAAGGGGCAAAGAACCAAGAGACCCAGTACTTC. The rearrangement links TRBV6-1 to TRBJ2-5; D is uncertain. Germline CDR1 is MNHNS and CDR2 is SASEGT. This CDR3 contains 15 residues. V lost 1 base, J lost 0 bases, and 9 bases lay in between.

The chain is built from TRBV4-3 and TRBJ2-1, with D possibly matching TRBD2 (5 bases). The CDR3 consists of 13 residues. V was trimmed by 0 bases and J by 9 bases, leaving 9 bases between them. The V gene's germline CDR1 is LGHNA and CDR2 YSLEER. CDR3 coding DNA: TGCGCCAGCAGCCAAGATGGACGGGGTGAGCAGTTCTTC. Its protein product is CASSQDGRGEQFF.

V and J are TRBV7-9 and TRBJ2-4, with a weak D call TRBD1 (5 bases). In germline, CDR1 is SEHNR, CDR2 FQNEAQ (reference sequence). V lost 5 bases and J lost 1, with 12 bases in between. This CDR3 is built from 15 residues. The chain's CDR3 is CASSPVKGAKNIQYF. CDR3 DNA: TGTGCCAGCAGCCCCGTAAAGGGGGCCAAAAACATTCAGTACTTC.

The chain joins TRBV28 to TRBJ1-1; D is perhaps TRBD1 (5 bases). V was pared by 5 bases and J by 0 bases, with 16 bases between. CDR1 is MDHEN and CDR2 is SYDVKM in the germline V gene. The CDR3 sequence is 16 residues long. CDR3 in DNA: TGTGCCAGCAGTCCAGAGACAGTATTCATGAACACTGAAGCTTTCTTT. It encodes CASSPETVFMNTEAFF.